This TCR beta chain is from a study of CD8+CD57+ T cells in acquired aplastic anemia. General study results and limits: Sharing between patients and controls was observed for roughly 29 CD8+ CDR3 sequences.

CD8+CD57+ cell expansion had been shown by flow cytometry in patients chosen for sequencing. Severe acquired aplastic anemia was the diagnosis recorded for all patients. Researchers used genomic DNA as the template to profile TCR beta VDJ and CDR3. TCRdb used MiXCR to reprocess the reads, holding one entry per CDR3 protein. Of under 150,000 distinct CDR3 sequences detected, about two fifths appear once; the ten largest clones hold 2% to 3%. As for this clonotype: Its antigen remains unidentified.

CDR1 SGDLS and CDR2 YYNGEE come from the germline V gene. With V trimmed by 0 bases and J by 4 bases, 5 bases remained unmatched. The CDR3 is 15 amino acids. Specimen: sorted CD4+, CD8+, or CD8+CD57+ T cells (not recorded which) from PBMCs. The V and J genes are TRBV9 and TRBJ2-7; 9 bases align to TRBD2. This clonotype was obtained from a human donor with aplastic anemia. In nucleotides, the CDR3 is TGTGCCAGCAGCGTAGCCCCTAGCGGGGAGTACGAGCAGTACTTC. It specifies CASSVAPSGEYEQYF. Filled out from reference TRBV9 and TRBJ2-7, the complete variable domain reads DSGVTQTPKHLITATGQRVTLRCSPRSGDLSVYWYQQSLDQGLQFLIQYYNGEERAKGNILERFSAQQFPDLHSELNLSSLELGDSALYFCASSVAPSGEYEQYFGPGTRLTVT.